Presented here are 32 T cell receptor beta chains from one specimen sequenced in a study of blood T cell repertoires in COVID-19. Produced via immunoSEQ multiplex PCR; TCRdb's table is partial and in-frame only. This sample has roughly 180,000 clones, with approximately 87% found just once. The sequenced sample consisted of PBMCs or T cells enriched from blood (not recorded which). These receptors were obtained from a woman aged 45-65 years who had recovered from COVID-19.

This clone was recorded a few times. The chain employs TRBV5-4 and TRBJ2-2, with 12 nucleotides matching TRBD1. After removal of 5 bases from V and 7 bases from J, the junction contained 9 bases not matched to a gene. Germline V gene lookup returns CDR1 SGHNT and CDR2 YYREEE (reference sequence). The CDR3 is 16 amino acids. CDR3 sequence (DNA): TGTGCCAGCAGTCGGGGACAGGGGGCCTCATTCGGGGAGCTGTTTTTT. This translates into CASSRGQGASFGELFF.

This clone showed up just once. The chain has TRBV5-1 and TRBJ2-5; maybe TRBD1 (6 bases). Germline CDR1 is SGHRS and CDR2 is YFSETQ. This CDR3 is built from 16 residues. Trimming took 7 bases from V and 1 from J, leaving 20 bases between them. CDR3 residues: CASSPGALSLQETQYF. The CDR3, as DNA: TGCGCCAGCTCTCCAGGGGCACTATCCCTCCAAGAGACCCAGTACTTC.

V gene TRBV2 combines with J gene TRBJ1-2, with D perhaps matching TRBD1 (6 bases). Trimming took 10 bases from V and 0 from J, leaving 21 bases between them. The CDR3 has 16 amino acids. The germline V gene has CDR1 SNHLY and CDR2 FYNNEI. The CDR3 nucleotides read TGTGCCACAGAATTAGGACAGCAAAAAACTAACTATGGCTACACCTTC. Translating gives CATELGQQKTNYGYTF.

The gene calls are TRBV18 and TRBJ1-1, with a weak D call TRBD1 (5 bases). The length of the CDR3 is 13 residues. V lost 1 base and J lost 4, with 7 bases in between. CDR1 KGHSH and CDR2 LQKENI come from the germline V gene. CDR3 loop: CASSPRQGTEAFF. In DNA form, the CDR3 reads TGTGCCAGCTCACCACGTCAGGGCACTGAAGCTTTCTTT.

This chain connects TRBV6-1 to TRBJ1-1, with TRBD1 identical over 7 bases. This CDR3 is 14 amino acids long. V gave up 3 bases and J gave up 6 bases; unmatched junction bases: 7. The germline CDR1 and CDR2 sequences are MNHNS and SASEGT. The chain's CDR3 is CASSDPGTDAEAFF. The CDR3 DNA reads as TGTGCCAGCAGTGACCCGGGGACAGACGCTGAAGCTTTCTTT.

For the CDR3, the DNA is TGTGCCAGCAGTGAGGGGGCACCCCTCCACTTT. Amino acids: CASSEGAPLHF. The V and J genes are TRBV11-2 and TRBJ1-6; TRBD1 is a possible D gene (6 bases). Germline V gene data show CDR1 as SGHAT and CDR2 as FQNNGV. Trimming cost V 6 bases and J 11 bases, with 8 bases left between them. This CDR3 is 11 amino acids long.

This clone showed up just once. The V call is TRBV6-5, the J call TRBJ1-4; D call uncertain. Germline CDR1 is MNHEY and CDR2 is SVGAGI. The CDR3 length is 14 residues. V shed 5 bases and J shed 7 bases, with 14 bases lying between them. In DNA form, the CDR3 reads TGTGCCAGCAGTCCCCAGGCACGGGGTGAAAAACTGTTTTTT. It is translated as CASSPQARGEKLFF.

The chain joins TRBV27 to TRBJ1-1; D is unclear. Trimming stripped 2 bases from V and 6 bases from J, with 13 bases between. This CDR3 has 14 residues. CDR1 is MNHEY, CDR2 SMNVEV, per germline (reference sequence). The CDR3 bases are TGTGCCAGCAGTTTAAAGTCAGGAGGGTCTGAAGCTTTCTTT. Translated: CASSLKSGGSEAFF.

J is TRBJ2-4 and V is TRBV11-2; D call uncertain. Germline V gene sequence: CDR1 SGHAT, CDR2 FQNNGV. The CDR3 totals 16 residues. Trimming took 1 base from V and 0 from J, leaving 10 bases between them. The CDR3: CASSLGSGPAKNIQYF. Here the CDR3 DNA reads TGTGCCAGCAGCTTAGGGTCAGGTCCAGCCAAAAACATTCAGTACTTC.

The chain employs TRBV9 and TRBJ2-5; 12 positions agree with TRBD2. The CDR3 runs 17 residues. V shed 4 bases and J 1 base; nucleotides not matched to a gene: 8. Germline V lookup: CDR1 SGDLS, CDR2 YYNGEE. Written as DNA, the CDR3 is TGTGCCAGCAGCTCAGGGGCGACTAGCGGGGGCCAAGAGACCCAGTACTTC. This encodes CASSSGATSGGQETQYF.

J is TRBJ1-2 and V is TRBV2; 7 bases align to TRBD1. The junction had 1 base not matched to a gene; V was cut back by 6 bases and J by 3 bases. The CDR3 loop spans 12 amino acids. Germline V gene lookup returns CDR1 SNHLY and CDR2 FYNNEI. The CDR3 loop reads CASRGQYYGYTF. CDR3 coding DNA: TGTGCCAGCAGGGGACAGTACTATGGCTACACCTTC.

In its sample, this clone was seen once. The rearrangement links TRBV6-5 to TRBJ1-2; 7 bases align to TRBD1. The CDR3 length is 12 residues. Germline lookup yields CDR1 MNHEY and CDR2 SVGAGI. The junction had 2 bases not matched to a gene; V was cut back by 5 bases and J by 5 bases. CDR3 region: CASSQQGYGYTF. Here the CDR3 DNA reads TGTGCCAGCAGTCAACAGGGGTATGGCTACACCTTC.

CDR3 nucleotides: TGTGCCAGCAGTTCTAACGCGGGGGCCACAGATACGCAGTATTTT. Amino acids: CASSSNAGATDTQYF. The rearrangement uses TRBV28 and TRBJ2-3; maybe TRBD2 (7 bases). Trimming removed 4 bases from V and 2 bases from J, with 13 bases in between. The germline CDR1 and CDR2 sequences are MDHEN and SYDVKM. This CDR3 has 15 residues.

The chain carries TRBV25-1 and TRBJ2-3, with D hard to call. The germline V and J ends were trimmed by 5 bases and 0 bases, with 6 bases remaining between them. CDR1 is MGHDK and CDR2 is SYGVNS in the germline V gene. The CDR3 is 13 amino acids. The CDR3, as DNA: TGTGCCAGCAGTCTTGGCAGCACAGATACGCAGTATTTT. This sequence encodes CASSLGSTDTQYF.

CDR3 amino acids: CASSPEQGGDTQYF. The CDR3 region has the DNA TGTGCCAGCTCACCAGAACAGGGTGGGGATACGCAGTATTTT. The chain recombines TRBV18 with TRBJ2-3, with D possibly TRBD1 on 6 matching bases. Germline-derived CDR1 and CDR2 are KGHSH and LQKENI. V lost 2 bases to trimming and J lost 6 bases, with 12 bases between them. The CDR3 runs 14 residues.

The V and J genes are TRBV7-2 and TRBJ1-2; D is undetermined. CDR1 SGHTA and CDR2 FQGNSA come from the germline V gene. V lost 5 bases and J 3 bases, leaving 10 bases between the germline ends. The CDR3 covers 13 residues. The CDR3 protein is CASSPPQYYGYTF. For the CDR3, the DNA is TGTGCCAGCAGCCCGCCTCAGTACTATGGCTACACCTTC.

The rearrangement uses TRBV30 and TRBJ1-1; D unresolved. CDR1 GTSNPN and CDR2 SVGIG come from the germline V gene (reference sequence). Trimming removed 7 bases at V and 4 bases at J, with 13 bases between. The CDR3 sequence is 12 residues long. The CDR3 sequence is CAFEGGSTEAFF. The CDR3 region has the DNA TGTGCCTTCGAAGGTGGGAGCACTGAAGCTTTCTTT.

The rearrangement links TRBV27 to TRBJ1-2; no clear D. This CDR3 comprises 14 residues. V was clipped by 3 bases and J by 4 bases, with 12 bases between them. The V gene's germline CDR1 is MNHEY and CDR2 SMNVEV (reference sequence). The CDR3 DNA sequence: TGTGCCAGCAGTTTGGACGGGGTAGGCTATGGCTACACCTTC. Translating gives CASSLDGVGYGYTF.

V is TRBV28 and J is TRBJ2-5, with TRBD1 matching over 7 bases. Germline V CDR1 and CDR2: MDHEN, SYDVKM. CDR3 length: 16 amino acids. V lost 3 bases and J lost 5; bases outside the gene matches: 12. The CDR3 reads CASSFYRTGDRETQYF. The CDR3 bases are TGTGCCAGCAGTTTCTATCGGACAGGAGATCGGGAGACCCAGTACTTC. Based on the CDR3 plus reference TRBV28 and TRBJ2-5, the full variable domain is DVKVTQSSRYLVKRTGEKVFLECVQDMDHENMFWYRQDPGLGLRLIYFSYDVKMKEKGDIPEGYSVSREKKERFSLILESASTNQTSMYLCASSFYRTGDRETQYFGPGTRLLVL.

The rearrangement links TRBV2 to TRBJ1-1; a possible D gene is TRBD1 (6 bases). Germline CDR1 SNHLY, CDR2 FYNNEI. CDR3 length: 12 amino acids. V lost 5 bases and J 6 bases, leaving 10 bases between the germline ends. CDR3 sequence reads: CASSLQGSEAFF. The CDR3 nucleotides are TGTGCCAGCAGTCTACAGGGTTCTGAAGCTTTCTTT.

The chain is built from TRBV10-3 and TRBJ2-2; tentatively, D is TRBD1 (6 bases). V lost 0 bases and J lost 7, with 12 bases in between. The CDR3 contains 15 residues. Germline CDR1 ENHRY, CDR2 SYGVKD. This chain's CDR3 is CAISESAGVSGELFF. Here the CDR3 DNA reads TGTGCCATCAGTGAGTCGGCAGGGGTGAGCGGGGAGCTGTTTTTT.

As to this clone: One end of the junction varies from germline; a read error may be responsible. The chain joins TRBV9 to TRBJ2-1; no definite D call. This CDR3 is built from 9 residues. Germline CDR1 and CDR2: SGDLS and YYNGEE. The CDR3 DNA follows: TGCCACAAACCTAATGAGCAGTTCTTC. Translated, it gives CHKPNEQFF.

V is TRBV9 and J is TRBJ1-4; possible D gene TRBD1, 6 bases. The CDR3 is made up of 13 amino acids. Germline CDR1 reads SGDLS; CDR2 reads YYNGEE. V was pared by 4 bases and J by 8 bases, with 12 bases between. As DNA, the CDR3 is TGTGCCAGCAGCCCGGGGACACGAGAAAAACTGTTTTTT. It encodes CASSPGTREKLFF.

The chain links TRBV7-2 to TRBJ1-3; D is possibly TRBD1 (6 bases). V was shortened by 3 bases and J by 0 bases, with 12 bases between the two germline ends. CDR3 length equals 16 residues. Germline CDR1 is SGHTA and CDR2 is FQGNSA. CDR3 protein: CASSFSSGVSGNTIYF. The CDR3 DNA reads TGTGCCAGCAGCTTTAGTTCAGGGGTCTCTGGAAACACCATATATTTT.

The CDR3: CASHGTSASAAKNIQYF. In nucleotides, the CDR3 is TGTGCCAGCCACGGGACTAGCGCAAGTGCTGCCAAAAACATTCAGTACTTC. The J gene is TRBJ2-4, the V gene TRBV2, with 10 bases identical to TRBD2. Germline lookup yields CDR1 SNHLY and CDR2 FYNNEI. The V segment lost 8 bases and the J segment 1 base; nucleotides outside the gene matches: 11. The CDR3 sequence is 17 residues long. The whole variable domain, remainder taken from reference TRBV2 and TRBJ2-4, is EPEVTQTPSHQVTQMGQEVILRCVPISNHLYFYWYRQILGQKVEFLVSFYNNEISEKSEIFDDQFSVERPDGSNFTLKIRSTKLEDSAMYFCASHGTSASAAKNIQYFGAGTRLSVL.

The chain uses TRBV7-9 and TRBJ2-5, with D perhaps TRBD2 (5 bases). The CDR3 loop spans 14 amino acids. V was shortened by 3 bases and J by 7 bases, with 15 bases between the two germline ends. Germline assignment: CDR1 SEHNR and CDR2 FQNEAQ (reference sequence). The CDR3 region has the DNA TGTGCCAGCAGCTTGGTTCTAGCAATTGGGACCCAGTACTTC. Its protein is CASSLVLAIGTQYF.

This clone was seen just once. V gene TRBV7-2 combines with J gene TRBJ2-4, with D hard to call. The CDR3 has 14 residues. Germline V gene data show CDR1 as SGHTA and CDR2 as FQGNSA. V lost 5 bases, J lost 6 bases, and 14 bases lay in between. The CDR3 bases are TGTGCCAGCAGCATAGAAGTTGGCCGAAACATTCAGTACTTC. This gives the protein CASSIEVGRNIQYF.

The chain employs TRBV19 and TRBJ1-2, with D unresolved. Germline V gene lookup returns CDR1 LNHDA and CDR2 SQIVND (reference sequence). This CDR3 is 15 amino acids long. Trimming pared 7 bases from V and 0 bases from J, leaving 15 bases between. CDR3 coding DNA: TGTGCCAGTACCAGGCTTGGGCAGTCTAACTATGGCTACACCTTC. Its protein product is CASTRLGQSNYGYTF.

The J gene is TRBJ2-2, the V gene TRBV2; 7 bases fit TRBD2. CDR1 SNHLY and CDR2 FYNNEI come from the germline V gene. The CDR3 sequence is 17 residues long. The J segment lost 3 bases and the V segment lost 2 bases, leaving 9 bases of the junction unmatched. In DNA form, the CDR3 reads TGTGCCAGCAGTGAATCGGGAGGACTCCTCCACACCGGGGAGCTGTTTTTT. It encodes CASSESGGLLHTGELFF.

This chain connects TRBV28 to TRBJ1-2, with no clear D. V was shortened by 4 bases and J by 0 bases, with 6 bases between the two germline ends. The CDR3 consists of 13 residues. Germline CDR1 and CDR2: MDHEN and SYDVKM. DNA of the CDR3: TGTGCCAGCAGTTACCAGGCTAACTATGGCTACACCTTC. Protein: CASSYQANYGYTF.

This clone appeared once. The chain has TRBV6-2 or TRBV6-3 and TRBJ1-1; D is perhaps TRBD1 (6 bases). CDR3 length equals 15 residues. The V end was cut by 6 bases, the J end by 1 base, with 15 bases between. From germline, CDR1 is MNHEY and CDR2 SVGEGT. CDR3 residues: CASSTRGGANTEAFF. CDR3 nucleotide sequence: TGTGCCAGCAGCACACGTGGGGGGGCGAACACTGAAGCTTTCTTT.

The rearrangement joins TRBV9 to TRBJ2-2; TRBD1 matches at 7 bases. CDR3 length: 16 residues. With 0 bases clipped from V and 0 bases from J, the junction kept 2 bases outside the gene matches. The germline V gene has CDR1 SGDLS and CDR2 YYNGEE. The CDR3 spells CASSVGQGPNTGELFF. In nucleotides, the CDR3 is TGTGCCAGCAGCGTAGGACAGGGCCCGAACACCGGGGAGCTGTTTTTT.